The present T cell receptor beta chain was sequenced within a study of CD8+CD57+ T cells in acquired aplastic anemia. As for the study in general: CD4+ and CD8+ cells, once sorted, gave DNA averaging 3.2 ug.

Researchers used genomic DNA as the template to profile TCR beta VDJ and CDR3. TCRdb re-called the reads through MiXCR, storing one row per CDR3 protein. The sample consists of 400,000 to 600,000 distinct CDR3 sequences, approximately 32% of them appearing once. This clonotype was seen a handful of times. Antigen: not known. Study-wide points: Patients and controls were found to share about 31 CD8+ CDR3 sequences.

Before being chosen for sequencing, patients had shown CD8+CD57+ cell expansion by flow cytometry. V was clipped by 0 bases and J by 1 base, with 10 bases between them. CDR3 size: 16 residues. From germline, CDR1 is KGHSH and CDR2 LQKENI. Material: sorted CD4+, CD8+, or CD8+CD57+ T cells (not recorded which) from PBMCs. This sequence joins TRBV18 and TRBJ1-5; no firm D call. This TCR came from a human donor with aplastic anemia. The CDR3 DNA reads TGTGCCAGCTCACCACCGGCTGGATCAAGCAATCAGCCCCAGCATTTT. The encoded protein is CASSPPAGSSNQPQHF.